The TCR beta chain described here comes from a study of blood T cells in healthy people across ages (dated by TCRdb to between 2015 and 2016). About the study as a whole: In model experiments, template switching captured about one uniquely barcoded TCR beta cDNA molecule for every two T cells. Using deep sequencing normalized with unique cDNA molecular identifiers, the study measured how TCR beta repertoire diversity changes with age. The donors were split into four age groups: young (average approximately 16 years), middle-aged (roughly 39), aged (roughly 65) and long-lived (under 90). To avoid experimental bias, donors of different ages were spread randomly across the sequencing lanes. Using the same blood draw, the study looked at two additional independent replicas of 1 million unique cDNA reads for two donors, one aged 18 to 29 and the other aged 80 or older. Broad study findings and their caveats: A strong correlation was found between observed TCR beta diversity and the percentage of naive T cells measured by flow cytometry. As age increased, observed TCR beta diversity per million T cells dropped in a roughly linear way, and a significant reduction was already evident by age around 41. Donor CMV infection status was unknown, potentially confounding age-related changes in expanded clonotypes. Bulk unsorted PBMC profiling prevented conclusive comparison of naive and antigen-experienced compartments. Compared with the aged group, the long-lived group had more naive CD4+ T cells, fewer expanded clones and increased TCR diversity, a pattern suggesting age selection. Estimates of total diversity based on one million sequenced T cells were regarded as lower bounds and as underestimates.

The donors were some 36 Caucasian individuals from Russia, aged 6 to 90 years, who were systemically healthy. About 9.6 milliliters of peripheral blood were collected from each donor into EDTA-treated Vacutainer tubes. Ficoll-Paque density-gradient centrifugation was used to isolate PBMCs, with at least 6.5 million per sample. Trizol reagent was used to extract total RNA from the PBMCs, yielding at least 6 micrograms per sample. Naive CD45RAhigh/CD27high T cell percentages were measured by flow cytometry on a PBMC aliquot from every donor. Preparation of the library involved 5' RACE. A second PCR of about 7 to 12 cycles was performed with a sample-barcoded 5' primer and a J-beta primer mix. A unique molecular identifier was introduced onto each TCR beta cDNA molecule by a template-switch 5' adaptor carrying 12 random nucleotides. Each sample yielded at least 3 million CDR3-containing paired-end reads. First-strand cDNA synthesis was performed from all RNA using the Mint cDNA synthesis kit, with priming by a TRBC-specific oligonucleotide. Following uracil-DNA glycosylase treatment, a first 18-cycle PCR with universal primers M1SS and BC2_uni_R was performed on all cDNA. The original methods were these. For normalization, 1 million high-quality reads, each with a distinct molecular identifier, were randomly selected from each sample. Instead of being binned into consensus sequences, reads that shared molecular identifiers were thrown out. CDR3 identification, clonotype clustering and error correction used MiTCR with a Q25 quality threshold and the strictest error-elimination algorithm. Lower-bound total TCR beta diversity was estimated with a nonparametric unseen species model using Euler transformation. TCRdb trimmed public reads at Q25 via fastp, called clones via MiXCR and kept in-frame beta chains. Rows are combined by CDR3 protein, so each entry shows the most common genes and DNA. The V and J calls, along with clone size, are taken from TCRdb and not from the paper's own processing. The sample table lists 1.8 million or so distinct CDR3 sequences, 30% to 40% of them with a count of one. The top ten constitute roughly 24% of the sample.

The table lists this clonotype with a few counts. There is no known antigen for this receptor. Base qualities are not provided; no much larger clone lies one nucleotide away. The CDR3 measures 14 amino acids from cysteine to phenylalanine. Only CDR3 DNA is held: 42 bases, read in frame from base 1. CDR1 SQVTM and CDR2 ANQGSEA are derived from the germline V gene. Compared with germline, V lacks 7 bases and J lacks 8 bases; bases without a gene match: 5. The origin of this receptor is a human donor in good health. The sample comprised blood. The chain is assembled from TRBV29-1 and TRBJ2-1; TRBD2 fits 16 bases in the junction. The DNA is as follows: TGCAGCGCGGGGACTAGCGGGGGGGCGGATGAGCAGTTCTTC. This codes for CSAGTSGGADEQFF.